This T cell receptor (beta chain) was sequenced during a study of shared clonotypes between healthy human individuals (dated by TCRdb to the early 2020s). As for the study more broadly: The cohort included a few men and a couple of women between 18 and 49 years of age. For each donor, CD4 naive and CD4 memory were each given three plates, CD8 naive was given two plates, and CD8 memory was given one plate. To estimate repertoire size and how much clonotypes are shared between individuals, the study performed deep sequencing of blood TCR repertoires from a few healthy adults. Libraries were prepared and TCR repertoires were sequenced by different laboratories using diverse techniques, in order to increase sequencing depth and limit assay-specific biases. Leukapheresis yielded between about 0.8 and 9.5 billion PBMCs per donor.

The donors were healthy, HIV-negative adults who had no recently reported acute infections or vaccinations. Only Caucasian adults living in Nashville, Tennessee, USA were represented among the donors. CD4+ T cells were enriched by magnetic negative selection; naive cells were then positively selected on CD45RA, and the negative fraction formed the memory subset. Blood was collected by leukapheresis, and PBMCs were isolated by Ficoll-Histopaque density gradient centrifugation and then cryopreserved in liquid nitrogen vapor phase. Analytical flow cytometry was used to check the purity and quantity of each magnetically sorted T cell population. Genomic DNA was isolated from every sorted fraction and measured by UV absorbance on a Nanodrop 2000c. V lost 3 bases and J lost 1 base; the stretch between them is 13 bases long. Sequences MNHEY (CDR1) and SMNVEV (CDR2) are obtained from the germline V gene (reference sequence). From the cysteine through the phenylalanine, the CDR3 covers 16 amino acids. The entry retains the CDR3 DNA only, 48 bases that are in frame from base 1.

Study-wide findings and limitations: Sampling was limited to blood, and TCR repertoires in tissue likely differ from TCR repertoires in blood. Clonotypes shared by all four sorted-subset donors showed higher generation probabilities than non-shared clonotypes. Based on pairwise subsampling, the degree of clonotype sharing among donors was expected to be affected by sequencing depth. Rarefaction of sorted-subset datasets indicated incomplete sequencing despite the large sequencing depth. Naive subsets generally had larger estimated clonotype richness than memory subsets did. The genetic and exposure-history diversity represented was limited by the small number of donors. About 4.5% of naive CD4, 3.5% of naive CD8, 2.3% of memory CD4, and 0.35% to 0.5% of memory CD8 clonotypes were shared across a few donors.

TCR CDR3 regions were amplified from genomic DNA by multiplex PCR using the deep immunoSEQ assay. Extracted genomic DNA from each cell subset was distributed evenly across all wells of several immunoSEQ 96-well plates, and each plate was treated as a replicate. Each replicate PCR for sorted subsets received roughly 0.2 ug genomic DNA, equal to tens of thousands of T cell genomes. The purified libraries were quantified using a Qubit 3.0 fluorometer, sized with a Bioanalyzer 2100, and then quantified again using the KAPA Library Quantification kit. Every immunoSEQ 96-well plate was sequenced on a dedicated single-read 150-cycle Illumina NextSeq 550 flow cell. In the authors' own workflow: The immunoSEQ output contained only junctional sequences without quality scores, so filtering could not match that applied to full-length reads. To assign V/J genes and CDR3, sequences were annotated against IMGT germline references using PyIR, a Python wrapper for IgBLAST v1.9. Any read was removed if the V/J assignment was weak (E-value above 1e-6), the CDR3 was missing, or the read contained stop codons, out-of-frame junctions, or ambiguous translated residues. V3J clonotypes were defined as sequences sharing an identical inferred V gene, J gene, and CDR3 amino acid sequence. Percentage overlap between repertoires was computed as shared unique clonotypes divided by the size of the smaller repertoire. Three approaches were used to assess repertoire richness: RTK rarefaction, the Chao1 estimator, and Recon v2.1 estimates of unobserved clonotypes. Generation probabilities for all TCRbeta clonotypes obtained by the gDNA method from a handful of donors were computed using OLGA. TCRdb re-hosts the immuneACCESS table, in-frame sequences only. Its copies lack some clones; in the studies checked, an unresolved V gene accounts for under half of them, and the cause for the rest is not known. The DNA was the basis for D and trimming; V, J and clone size are from that table. This sample comprises some 2,500,000 clones, over 85% of them detected only once. The ten largest clones capture 0.36% of the sample.

This clone was counted once. Its specific antigen is unknown. Base quality data are lacking; no much larger clone is found one base away. The origin of this receptor is a man aged 18 to 30 in good health. Some clones in this sample may be carry-over from other donors' samples. The sample comprised naive CD4+ T cells from PBMCs. Per the publication, the cell subset or site label means: CD45RA+ positively selected. Recombination joined TRBV27 with TRBJ2-1; the D gene identity is not certain. The CDR3 region has the sequence CASSFLGSLSYNEQFF. The bases read TGTGCCAGCAGTTTTTTGGGCAGTTTATCCTACAATGAGCAGTTCTTC.